In this sample, the clone carrying this T cell receptor beta chain turned up many times. Researchers amplified the TCR beta CDR3 regions from RNA transcripts. A set of HTBI primers served as the primers for a first-round RT-PCR of the TCR CDR3. In TCRdb, the multiplex PCR reads were re-called with MiXCR into one record per CDR3 protein. The repertoire consists of roughly 700,000 distinct CDR3 sequences, with approximately 15% occurring once and the leading ten covering 10%. This record belongs to a study of T cells in Graves' hyperthyroidism and ophthalmopathy. Deletions cut 4 bases from V and 8 bases from J, with 16 bases between. CDR1 SGHVS and CDR2 FQNEAQ come from the germline V gene. CDR3 size: 14 residues.

This clonotype originated in a woman in her late teens or twenties with Graves' hyperthyroidism. The chain recombines TRBV7-8 with TRBJ2-3; perhaps D is TRBD1 or TRBD2 (5 bases each). Sequenced input: blood. The CDR3 bases are TGTGCCAGCAGCTCCCCTGCCCGTGGGGGTACGCAGTATTTT. The encoded protein is CASSSPARGGTQYF.